This T cell receptor (beta chain) came from a study of blood T cell repertoires in COVID-19. About the study: Italy, Spain and the United States were the sources of the convalescent and acute COVID-19 samples. Nucleic acid was either cDNA or gDNA, and it came from T cells, B-cell-depleted T cells, or PBMCs.

While infection was still active, Seattle patients were enrolled and then followed longitudinally. In the original analysis: From reference gene primer amplification, estimates of nucleated cell counts were derived. Sequencing used immunoSEQ multiplex PCR; TCRdb keeps in-frame clones, though not all of them. That table furnishes V, J and clone size, whereas the DNA furnished D and trimming. The sample carries about 58,000 clones, roughly 77% recorded once. This CDR3 has 14 residues. With 0 bases removed from V and 3 bases from J, the gap between germline ends came to 8 bases. CDR1 and CDR2 from the germline V gene are SEHNR and FQNEAQ (reference sequence).

The rearrangement uses TRBV7-9 and TRBJ1-1; D gene uncertain. The source of this sequence is a man between 60 and 75 years old with COVID-19, enrolled during active disease. Material for sequencing was peripheral blood. The CDR3 DNA follows: TGTGCCAGCAGCTTAGCGGGCACGGACACTGAAGCTTTCTTT. It translates to CASSLAGTDTEAFF.